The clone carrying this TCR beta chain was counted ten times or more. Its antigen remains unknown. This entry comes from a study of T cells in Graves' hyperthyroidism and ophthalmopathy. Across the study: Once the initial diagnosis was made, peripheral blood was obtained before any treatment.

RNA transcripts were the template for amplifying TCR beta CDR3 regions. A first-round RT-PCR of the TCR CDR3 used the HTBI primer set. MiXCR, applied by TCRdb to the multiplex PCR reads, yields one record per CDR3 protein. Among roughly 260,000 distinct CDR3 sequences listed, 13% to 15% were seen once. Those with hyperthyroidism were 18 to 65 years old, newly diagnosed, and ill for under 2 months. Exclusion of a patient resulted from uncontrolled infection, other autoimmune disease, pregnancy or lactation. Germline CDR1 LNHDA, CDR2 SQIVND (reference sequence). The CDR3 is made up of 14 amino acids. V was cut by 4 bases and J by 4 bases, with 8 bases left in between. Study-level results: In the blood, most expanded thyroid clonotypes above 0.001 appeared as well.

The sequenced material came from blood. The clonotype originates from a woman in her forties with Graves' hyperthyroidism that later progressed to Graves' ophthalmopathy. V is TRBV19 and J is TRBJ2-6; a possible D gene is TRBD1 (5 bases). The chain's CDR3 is CASSRTYGANVLTF. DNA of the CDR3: TGTGCCAGTAGTAGGACATACGGGGCCAACGTCCTGACTTTC.